This paragraph reports one TCR beta chain. Its antigen is not identified. Clones were read by immunoSEQ multiplex PCR, and TCRdb kept only the in-frame ones, dropping some. The sample records about 49,000 clones, 90% to 95% being singletons. This sample's time point: new active TB diagnosis, blood taken before or within 7 days of starting treatment. The CDR3 is 16 residues long. Trimming took 3 bases from V and 5 from J, leaving 16 bases between them. The germline gives CDR1 MNHEY, CDR2 SMNVEV (reference sequence). This record belongs to a study of T cells in tuberculosis. Points from the study as a whole: Classification accuracy was roughly 90% (AUROC approximately 0.89) with the GMM-specific repertoire.

Sequences were derived from PBMCs, sampled at tuberculosis diagnosis. The chain uses TRBV27 and TRBJ2-2; D may be TRBD2 (5 bases). The sequence derives from an adult with tuberculosis. The CDR3 protein is CASSFSPRWRTGELFF. In nucleotides, the CDR3 is TGTGCCAGCAGTTTCTCACCCCGGTGGAGGACCGGGGAGCTGTTTTTT.